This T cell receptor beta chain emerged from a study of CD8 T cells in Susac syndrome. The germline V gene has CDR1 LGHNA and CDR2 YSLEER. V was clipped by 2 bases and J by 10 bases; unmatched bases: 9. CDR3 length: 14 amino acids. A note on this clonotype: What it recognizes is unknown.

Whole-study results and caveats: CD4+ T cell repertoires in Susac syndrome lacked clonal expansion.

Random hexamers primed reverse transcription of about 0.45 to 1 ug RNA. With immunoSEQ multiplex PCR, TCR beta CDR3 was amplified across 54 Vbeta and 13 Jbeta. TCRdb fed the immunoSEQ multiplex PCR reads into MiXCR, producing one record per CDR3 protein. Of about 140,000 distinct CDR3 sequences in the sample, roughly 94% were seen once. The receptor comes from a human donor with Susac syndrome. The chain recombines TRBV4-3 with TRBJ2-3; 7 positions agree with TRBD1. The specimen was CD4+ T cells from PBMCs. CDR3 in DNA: TGCGCCAGCAGCCAACGCTGGACAGGTGATGCGCAGTATTTT. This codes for CASSQRWTGDAQYF.